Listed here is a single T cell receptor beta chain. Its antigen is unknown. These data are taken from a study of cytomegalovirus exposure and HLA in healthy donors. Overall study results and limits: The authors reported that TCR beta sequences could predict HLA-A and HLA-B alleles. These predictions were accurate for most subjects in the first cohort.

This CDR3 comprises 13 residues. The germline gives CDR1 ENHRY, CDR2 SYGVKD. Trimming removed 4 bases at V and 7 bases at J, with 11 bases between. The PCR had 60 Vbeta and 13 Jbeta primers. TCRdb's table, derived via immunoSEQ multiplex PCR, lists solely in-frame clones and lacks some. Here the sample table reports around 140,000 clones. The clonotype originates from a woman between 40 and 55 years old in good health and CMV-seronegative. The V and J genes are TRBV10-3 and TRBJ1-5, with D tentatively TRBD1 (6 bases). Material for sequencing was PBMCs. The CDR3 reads CAISVQGDQPQHF. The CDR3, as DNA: TGTGCCATCAGTGTACAGGGAGACCAGCCCCAGCATTTT.